The TCR beta chain under discussion was sequenced for a study of cytomegalovirus exposure and HLA in healthy donors. The study's findings and limits: Subsequent analysis showed first-cohort TCR clusters tending to co-occur in around 110 validation repertoires. Overall, approximately 150 TCR beta chains were annotated as cytomegalovirus-associated.

The data were produced by immunoSEQ multiplex PCR, yet TCRdb's version contains in-frame clones alone and is incomplete. Among approximately 82,000 clones listed, 90% to 95% were seen once. The count of this clone is one. Antigen unknown. These donors were members of the roughly 110-subject validation cohort, a group separate from the roughly 670-subject first cohort. The sequenced sample was PBMCs. This receptor was taken from a woman in her late teens or twenties in good health and CMV-seronegative.

This chain's CDR3 is CASSLPPSGTGGYTGELFF. CDR3 sequence (DNA): TGCGCCAGCAGCCTTCCCCCTTCCGGGACAGGGGGCTACACCGGGGAGCTGTTTTTT. The chain recombines TRBV4-3 with TRBJ2-2, with 12 positions matching TRBD1. Germline V gives CDR1 LGHNA, CDR2 YSLEER. V lost 4 bases, J lost 3 bases, and 12 bases stayed unmatched. CDR3 length: 19 amino acids.